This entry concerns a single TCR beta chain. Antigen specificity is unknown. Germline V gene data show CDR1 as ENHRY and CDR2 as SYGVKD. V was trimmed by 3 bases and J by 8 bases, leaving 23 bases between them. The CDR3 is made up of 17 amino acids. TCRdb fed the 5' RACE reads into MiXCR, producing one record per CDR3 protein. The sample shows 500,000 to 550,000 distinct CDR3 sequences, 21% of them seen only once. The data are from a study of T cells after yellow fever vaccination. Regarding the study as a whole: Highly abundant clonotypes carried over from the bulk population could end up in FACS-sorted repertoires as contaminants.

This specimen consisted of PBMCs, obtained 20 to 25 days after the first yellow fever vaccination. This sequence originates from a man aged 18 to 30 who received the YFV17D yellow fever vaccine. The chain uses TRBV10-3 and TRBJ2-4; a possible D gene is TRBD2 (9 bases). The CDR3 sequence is CAISDPQGAAGGDIQYF. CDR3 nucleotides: TGTGCCATCAGTGACCCTCAGGGGGCCGCGGGAGGGGACATTCAGTACTTC.